This T cell receptor beta chain was documented in a study of vaccination effects on CD4 cells after COVID-19 (dated by TCRdb to the early 2020s). About the full investigation: Two doses of either the BNT162b2 or the mRNA-1273 mRNA SARS-CoV-2 vaccine were administered to participants. The study compared SARS-CoV-2 spike-specific CD4+ TCR repertoires before and after mRNA vaccination in COVID-19 convalescent patients and infection-naive vaccine recipients. Altogether, some 10 COVID-19 convalescent patients and a few SARS-CoV-2-naive healthy vaccine recipients made up the full study. The Oncomine TCR Beta short-read assay on an Illumina iSeq 100 was used to sequence cultures from other donors in the study. The full study reports these points: In healthy vaccine recipients, vaccine-induced clones were almost all SARS-CoV-2 mono-reactive, with only 1 of 255 being cross-reactive with common cold coronaviruses. Limitations of the study were the small number of convalescent patients and the absence of early post-infection timepoints. Marked clonal contraction was observed in both infection-induced and vaccine-induced clones at late post-vaccination timepoints, consistent with waning T cell responses.

The germline V gene encodes CDR1 SGHTA and CDR2 FQGTGA. Its CDR3 holds 15 amino acids, cysteine through phenylalanine. Just CDR3 DNA is preserved here, 45 bases in frame from base 1. The trim is 1 base for V and 6 bases for J, with a gap of 12 bases between the germline ends. Worth noting for this clone: Its target antigen remains unknown. No quality values exist for individual bases; no much larger clone is one base distant.

The protocol used for the library was the immunoSEQ multiplex PCR assay. TCR beta CDR3 sequencing was performed on DNA from the cultured, isolated CD4+ T cells. The authors' analysis ran thus. Non-productive TCR sequences were removed and reads were trimmed to the CDR3 region, keeping CDR3s of at least 7 amino acids. The MANAFEST web app was used to pick out antigen-specific clonotypes by comparing their expansion in peptide wells with that in reference cultures. For clones to be considered positive, expansion at FDR<0.05 versus reference and all other wells, an odds ratio above 5, and a frequency above 0.1% in two replicate wells were required. A clonotype was called cross-reactive if it was significantly expanded both in SARS-CoV-2 spike wells and in at least one common cold coronavirus spike condition. Levenshtein distance calculated with the stringdist R package was used to assess CDR3 similarity, and unrooted trees were constructed with ape in R 3.6.1. TCRdb re-hosts the immuneACCESS table, in-frame sequences only. Its copies lack some clones; in the studies checked, an unresolved V gene accounts for under half of them, and the cause for the rest is not known. D and trimming come from the DNA, and the V and J calls and clone size come from that table. For this sample the table gives approximately 74,000 clones, of which roughly 74% were detected only once. The ten largest account for about 2.9% of the sample.

In the ViraFEST assay, PBMC were stimulated with viral peptide pools, and antigen-specific CD4+ T cell clonotypes were then identified by expansion using TCR sequencing. After about 10 days of culture, CD4+ T cells were isolated with the EasySep CD4+ T cell isolation kit. The absence of prior SARS-CoV-2 infection in healthy vaccine recipients was confirmed by negative nucleocapsid antibodies before and after vaccination. Fewer than 2.5 million PBMC per well were cultured in IMDM with around 5% human AB serum, around 9.1 IU/ml IL-2 and gentamicin, plus 10 ug/ml peptides. Half of the culture medium was replaced with fresh IL-2-containing medium on days 3 and 7. Unless otherwise noted, each peptide stimulation condition was cultured in triplicate wells. PBMC were separated from whole blood using Ficoll-Paque Plus gradient centrifugation and were then either cryopreserved at -140C or used fresh. The spike proteins of SARS-CoV-2 and of the common cold coronaviruses HCoV-NL63, HCoV-OC43 and HCoV-229E were spanned by overlapping peptide pools. Genomic DNA was extracted from cultured CD4+ T cells with the QIAamp micro DNA kit.

The chain is assembled from TRBV7-3 and TRBJ2-2, with the D gene tentatively TRBD1 or TRBD2, based on 6 matching bases in each. The sequence came from a human donor who received a COVID-19 vaccine. The sequences come from CD4+ T cells from PBMCs cultured with HCoV-NL63 spike peptides, collected before COVID-19 vaccination. In the paper's terms, the cell subset or site label means: HCoV-NL63 spike overlapping peptide pool stimulation. The DNA sequence is TGTGCCAGCAGCTTAAAGACTAGGGGGGCCGGGGAGCTGTTTTTT. Its translation reads: CASSLKTRGAGELFF.